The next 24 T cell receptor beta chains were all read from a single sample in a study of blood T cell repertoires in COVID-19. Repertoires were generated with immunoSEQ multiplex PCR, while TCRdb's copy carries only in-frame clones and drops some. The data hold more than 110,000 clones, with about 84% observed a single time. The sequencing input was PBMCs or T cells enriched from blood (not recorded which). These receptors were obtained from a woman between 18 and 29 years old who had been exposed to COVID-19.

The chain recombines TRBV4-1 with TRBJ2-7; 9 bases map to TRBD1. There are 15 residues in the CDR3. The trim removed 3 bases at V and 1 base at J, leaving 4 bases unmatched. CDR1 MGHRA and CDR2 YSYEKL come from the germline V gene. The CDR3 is CASSQTTGGSYEQYF. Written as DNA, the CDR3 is TGCGCCAGCAGCCAGACGACAGGGGGATCCTACGAGCAGTACTTC.

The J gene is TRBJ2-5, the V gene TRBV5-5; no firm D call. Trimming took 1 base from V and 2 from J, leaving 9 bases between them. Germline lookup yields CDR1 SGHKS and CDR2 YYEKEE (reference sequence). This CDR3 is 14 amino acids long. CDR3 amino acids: CASSLPASQETQYF. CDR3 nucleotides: TGTGCCAGCAGCTTGCCAGCGTCGCAAGAGACCCAGTACTTC.

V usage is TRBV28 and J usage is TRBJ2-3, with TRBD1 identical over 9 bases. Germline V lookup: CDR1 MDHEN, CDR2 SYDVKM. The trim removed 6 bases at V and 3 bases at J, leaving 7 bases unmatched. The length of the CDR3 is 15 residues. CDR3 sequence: CASSKDRGITDTQYF. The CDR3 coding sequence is TGTGCCAGCAGCAAAGACAGGGGGATTACAGATACGCAGTATTTT.

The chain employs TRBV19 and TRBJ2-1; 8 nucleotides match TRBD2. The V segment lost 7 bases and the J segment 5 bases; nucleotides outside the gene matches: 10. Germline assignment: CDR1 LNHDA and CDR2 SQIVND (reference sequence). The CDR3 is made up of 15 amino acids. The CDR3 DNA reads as TGTGCCAGTAAGTCGGGGCTTAGCGGGGACAATGAGCAGTTCTTC. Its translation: CASKSGLSGDNEQFF.

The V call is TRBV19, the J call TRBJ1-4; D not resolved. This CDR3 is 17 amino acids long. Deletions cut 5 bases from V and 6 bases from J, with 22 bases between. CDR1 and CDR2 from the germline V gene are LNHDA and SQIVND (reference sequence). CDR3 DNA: TGTGCCAGTAGTCCCCCCTGGAGGATCCAGGCGGATGAAAAACTGTTTTTT. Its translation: CASSPPWRIQADEKLFF.

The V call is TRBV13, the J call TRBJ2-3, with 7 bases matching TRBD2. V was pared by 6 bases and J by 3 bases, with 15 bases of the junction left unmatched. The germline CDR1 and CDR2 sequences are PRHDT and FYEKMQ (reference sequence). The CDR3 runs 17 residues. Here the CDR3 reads CASSPLPFAGETDTQYF. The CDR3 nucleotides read TGTGCCAGCAGTCCCCTCCCTTTTGCGGGAGAGACAGATACGCAGTATTTT.

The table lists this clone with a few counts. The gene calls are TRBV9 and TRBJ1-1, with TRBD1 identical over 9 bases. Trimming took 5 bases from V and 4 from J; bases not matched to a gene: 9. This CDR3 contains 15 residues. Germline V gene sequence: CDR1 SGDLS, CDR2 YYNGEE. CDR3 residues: CASSEGGQGGTEAFF. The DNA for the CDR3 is TGTGCCAGCAGTGAGGGGGGACAGGGAGGCACTGAAGCTTTCTTT.

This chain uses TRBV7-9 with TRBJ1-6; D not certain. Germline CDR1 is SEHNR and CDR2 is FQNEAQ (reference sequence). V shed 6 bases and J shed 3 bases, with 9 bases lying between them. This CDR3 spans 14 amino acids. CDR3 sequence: CASSNQDYNSPLHF. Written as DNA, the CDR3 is TGTGCCAGCAGTAATCAGGACTATAATTCACCCCTCCACTTT.

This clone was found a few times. This CDR3 reads CASSLQNTGELFF. Written as DNA, the CDR3 is TGTGCCAGCAGCTTGCAGAACACCGGGGAGCTGTTTTTT. This chain links TRBV5-4 with TRBJ2-2; the D is unclear. Germline lookup yields CDR1 SGHNT and CDR2 YYREEE (reference sequence). CDR3 size: 13 residues. V was cut by 1 base and J by 1 base, with 2 bases left in between.

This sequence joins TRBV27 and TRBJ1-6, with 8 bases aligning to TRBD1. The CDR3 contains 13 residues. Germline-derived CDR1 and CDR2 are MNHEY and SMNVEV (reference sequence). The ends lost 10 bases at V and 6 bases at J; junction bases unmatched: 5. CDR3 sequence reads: CATRDRFNSPLHF. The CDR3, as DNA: TGTGCCACCCGGGACAGGTTTAATTCACCCCTCCACTTT.

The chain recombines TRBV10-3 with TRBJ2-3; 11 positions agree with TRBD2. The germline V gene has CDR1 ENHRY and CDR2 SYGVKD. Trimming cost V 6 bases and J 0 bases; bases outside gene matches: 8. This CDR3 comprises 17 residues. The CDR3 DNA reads TGTGCCATCAGAATTAGCGGGAGGGCCGGGAGCACAGATACGCAGTATTTT. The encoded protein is CAIRISGRAGSTDTQYF.

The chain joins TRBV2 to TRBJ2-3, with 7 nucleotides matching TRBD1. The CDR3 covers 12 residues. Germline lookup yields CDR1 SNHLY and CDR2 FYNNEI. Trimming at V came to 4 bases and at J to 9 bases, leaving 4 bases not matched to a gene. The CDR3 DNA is TGTGCCAGCAGTGTTGGACAGGACACGCAGTATTTT. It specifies CASSVGQDTQYF.

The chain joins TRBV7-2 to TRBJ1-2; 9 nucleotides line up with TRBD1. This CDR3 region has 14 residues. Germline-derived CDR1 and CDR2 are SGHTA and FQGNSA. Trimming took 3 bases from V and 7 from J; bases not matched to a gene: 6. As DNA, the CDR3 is TGTGCCAGCAGCTTGAACAGGGGGCGCCCTGGCTACACCTTC. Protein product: CASSLNRGRPGYTF.

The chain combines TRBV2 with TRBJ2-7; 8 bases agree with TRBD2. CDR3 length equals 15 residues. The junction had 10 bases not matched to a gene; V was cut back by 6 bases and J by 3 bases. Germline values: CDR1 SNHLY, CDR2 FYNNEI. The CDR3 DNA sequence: TGTGCCAGCAGCCCGACGGGCGGGAGGAGCTACGAGCAGTACTTC. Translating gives CASSPTGGRSYEQYF. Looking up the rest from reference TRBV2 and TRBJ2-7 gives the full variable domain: EPEVTQTPSHQVTQMGQEVILRCVPISNHLYFYWYRQILGQKVEFLVSFYNNEISEKSEIFDDQFSVERPDGSNFTLKIRSTKLEDSAMYFCASSPTGGRSYEQYFGPGTRLTVT.

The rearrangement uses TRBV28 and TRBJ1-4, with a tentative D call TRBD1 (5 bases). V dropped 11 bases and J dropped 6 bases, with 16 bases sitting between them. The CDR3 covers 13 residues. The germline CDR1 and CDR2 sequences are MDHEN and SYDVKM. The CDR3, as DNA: TGTGCCGCCGGCCCAGGACACTATGAAAAACTGTTTTTT. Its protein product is CAAGPGHYEKLFF.

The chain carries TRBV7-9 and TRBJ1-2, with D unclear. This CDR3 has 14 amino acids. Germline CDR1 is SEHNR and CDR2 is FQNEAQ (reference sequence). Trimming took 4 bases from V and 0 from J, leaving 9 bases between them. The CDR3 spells CASSSTEPNYGYTF. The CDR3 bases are TGTGCCAGCAGCTCTACAGAACCTAACTATGGCTACACCTTC.

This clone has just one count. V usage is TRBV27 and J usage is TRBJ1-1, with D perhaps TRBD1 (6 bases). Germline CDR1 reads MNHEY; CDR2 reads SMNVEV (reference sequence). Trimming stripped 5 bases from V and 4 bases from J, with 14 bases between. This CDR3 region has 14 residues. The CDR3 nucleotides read TGTGCCAGCAGTCAAGAGGACAGTTTCACTGAAGCTTTCTTT. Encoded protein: CASSQEDSFTEAFF.

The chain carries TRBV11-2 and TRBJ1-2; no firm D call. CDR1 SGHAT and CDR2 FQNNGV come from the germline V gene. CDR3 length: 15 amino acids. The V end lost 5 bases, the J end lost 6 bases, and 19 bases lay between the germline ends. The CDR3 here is CASSAMAGLRNGYTF. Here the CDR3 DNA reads TGTGCCAGCAGCGCAATGGCGGGCTTGAGAAATGGCTACACCTTC.

This chain's CDR3 is CAGGRQGNTEAFF. CDR3 coding DNA: TGTGCGGGGGGGCGCCAGGGGAACACTGAAGCTTTCTTT. The rearrangement uses TRBV30 and TRBJ1-1, with D possibly matching TRBD1 (6 bases). The length of the CDR3 is 13 residues. The germline V gene has CDR1 GTSNPN and CDR2 SVGIG (reference sequence). The variable domain in full, completed from reference TRBV30 and TRBJ1-1, reads SQTIHQWPATLVQPVGSPLSLECTVEGTSNPNLYWYRQAAGRGLQLLFYSVGIGQISSEVPQNLSASRPQDRQFILSSKKLLLSDSGFYLCAGGRQGNTEAFFGQGTRLTVV.

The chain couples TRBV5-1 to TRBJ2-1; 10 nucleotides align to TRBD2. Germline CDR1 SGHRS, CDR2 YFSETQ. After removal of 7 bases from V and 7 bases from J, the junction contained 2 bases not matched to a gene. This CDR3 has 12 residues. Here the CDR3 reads CASLSGRNEQFF. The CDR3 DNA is TGCGCCAGCCTTAGCGGGAGGAATGAGCAGTTCTTC.

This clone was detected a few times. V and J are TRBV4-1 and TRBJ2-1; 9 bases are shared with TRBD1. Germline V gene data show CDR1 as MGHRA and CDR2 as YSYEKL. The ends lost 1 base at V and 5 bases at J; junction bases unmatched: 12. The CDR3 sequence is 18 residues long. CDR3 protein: CASSQASLGQGIHNEQFF. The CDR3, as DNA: TGCGCCAGCAGCCAAGCGAGCCTTGGACAGGGGATCCACAATGAGCAGTTCTTC.

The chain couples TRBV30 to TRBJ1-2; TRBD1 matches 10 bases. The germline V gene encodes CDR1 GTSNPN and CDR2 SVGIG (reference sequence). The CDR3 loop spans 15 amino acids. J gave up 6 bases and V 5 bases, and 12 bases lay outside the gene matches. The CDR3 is CAWYISTGGKDGYTF. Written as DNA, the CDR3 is TGTGCCTGGTACATCTCGACAGGGGGCAAAGATGGCTACACCTTC.

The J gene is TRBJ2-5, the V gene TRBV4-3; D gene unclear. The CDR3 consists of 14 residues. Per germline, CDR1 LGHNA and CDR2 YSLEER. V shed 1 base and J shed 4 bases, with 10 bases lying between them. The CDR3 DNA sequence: TGCGCCAGCAGCCAAGGGTCAAGAGGAGAGACCCAGTACTTC. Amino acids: CASSQGSRGETQYF.

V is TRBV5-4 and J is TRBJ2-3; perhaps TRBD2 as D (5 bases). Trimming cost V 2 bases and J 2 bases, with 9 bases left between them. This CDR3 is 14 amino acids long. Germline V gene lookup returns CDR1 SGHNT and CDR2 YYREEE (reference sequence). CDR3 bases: TGTGCCAGCAGCTTCGGGGTCCCCACAGATACGCAGTATTTT. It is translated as CASSFGVPTDTQYF.